The source of this TCR beta chain is a study of blood T cell repertoires in COVID-19. The cohort comprised adults aged about 18 to 100 years residing in approximately 25 US areas. Participant reports of clinical history set cohort assignment. What the recovered Cohort 3 donors had was two negative PCRs, clearance, or symptom resolution. Study processing details: Amplification of reference gene primers was used by the study to estimate nucleated cell counts. Some clones are missing from TCRdb's copy, which holds only in-frame ones; the method was immunoSEQ multiplex PCR. V, J and clone size reflect that table, while D and trimming were determined from the DNA. The data hold hundreds of thousands of clones, with about nine tenths observed a single time. Trimming cost V 10 bases and J 5 bases; bases outside gene matches: 5. The CDR3 is 13 amino acids. Germline V gene data show CDR1 as LNHDA and CDR2 as SQIVND (reference sequence).

The chain couples TRBV19 to TRBJ1-2; 12 bases align to TRBD1. What was sequenced was PBMCs or T cells enriched from blood (not recorded which). This clonotype was sampled from a woman in her fifties or sixties who had recovered from COVID-19. The CDR3 loop reads CATRDRGQYGYTF. The CDR3 DNA reads TGTGCCACCCGGGACAGGGGGCAATATGGCTACACCTTC.